This entry lists 22 T cell receptor beta chains sequenced from one sample in a study of CD4 T cells in relation to SARS-CoV-2 and coronaviruses. CD4+ T cells from unexposed donors were obtained before the COVID-19 pandemic (2011-2018). Profiled with immunoSEQ multiplex PCR; TCRdb holds only in-frame clones, not every one. The sample lists about 64,000 clones, roughly 93% occurring once. The specimen sequenced was naive CD4+ T cells from PBMCs. Specified subset: naive CD4+ T cells isolated by negative enrichment. The receptors were sampled from a human donor in good health.

The chain combines TRBV3-1 (or the pseudogene TRBV3-2) with TRBJ2-7; 7 positions match TRBD1. Trimming removed 3 bases from V and 0 bases from J; junction bases left unmatched: 8. The CDR3 has 16 residues. CDR1 is LGHDT, CDR2 YNNKEL, per germline (reference sequence). The DNA for the CDR3 is TGTGCCAGCAGCCAGCCGACAGGGTTATCCTCCTACGAGCAGTACTTC. It is translated as CASSQPTGLSSYEQYF.

This clone was recorded only once. V usage is TRBV5-1 and J usage is TRBJ2-2; 7 bases align to TRBD1. This CDR3 comprises 16 residues. V was clipped by 1 base and J by 5 bases; unmatched bases: 8. Germline loops: CDR1 SGHRS, CDR2 YFSETQ. The CDR3 reads CASSLPQTGLTGELFF. DNA of the CDR3: TGCGCCAGCAGCTTGCCCCAGACAGGGCTAACCGGGGAGCTGTTTTTT.

This clone turned up a few times. This chain joins TRBV3-1 (or the pseudogene TRBV3-2) and TRBJ2-3; the D is unclear. The CDR3 is 15 residues long. Looked up from germline, CDR1 is LGHDT and CDR2 is YNNKEL (reference sequence). Between the trimmed V and J ends, which lost 1 base and 1 base, there was a span of 9 bases. The CDR3 sequence is CASSQVAVRTDTQYF. The DNA for the CDR3 is TGTGCCAGCAGCCAAGTGGCGGTGCGCACAGATACGCAGTATTTT.

This rearrangement joins TRBV7-9 to TRBJ2-7; 9 bases are shared with TRBD2. The V gene end was trimmed by 6 bases and the J gene end by 2 bases; junction bases not matched to a gene: 11. This CDR3 region has 16 residues. CDR1 and CDR2 (germline): SEHNR, FQNEAQ (reference sequence). CDR3 in amino acids: CASSHYKAGGPYEQYF. For the CDR3, the DNA is TGTGCCAGCAGTCATTATAAGGCGGGAGGGCCCTACGAGCAGTACTTC.

The chain uses TRBV28 and TRBJ2-3; D is perhaps TRBD2 (5 bases). The CDR3 consists of 17 residues. Germline-derived CDR1 and CDR2 are MDHEN and SYDVKM. Deletions cut 6 bases from V and 0 bases from J, with 19 bases between. The CDR3 here is CASRLAGVAISTDTQYF. The CDR3 DNA follows: TGTGCCAGCAGATTGGCCGGGGTAGCGATAAGCACAGATACGCAGTATTTT.

The gene calls are TRBV19 and TRBJ1-4; 10 nucleotides match TRBD1. Per the germline V gene, CDR1 is LNHDA and CDR2 is SQIVND (reference sequence). Unmatched junction bases numbered 8, after V lost 10 bases and J lost 6 bases. The CDR3 runs 14 residues. CDR3 in DNA: TGTGCCACCCGGGACAGGGGAAGGGATGAAAAACTGTTTTTT. Translated, it gives CATRDRGRDEKLFF.

V is TRBV7-8 and J is TRBJ2-1; no clear D. There are 15 residues in the CDR3. Trimming removed 3 bases from V and 1 base from J, with 10 bases in between. Germline CDR1 and CDR2: SGHVS and FQNEAQ. The CDR3 nucleotides read TGTGCCAGCAGCTTTGGGCAGAGGTCCTACAATGAGCAGTTCTTC. Translation gives CASSFGQRSYNEQFF.

The chain has TRBV5-4 and TRBJ1-3; D not certain. The length of the CDR3 is 14 residues. Germline CDR1 is SGHNT and CDR2 is YYREEE (reference sequence). V dropped 3 bases and J dropped 4 bases, with 11 bases sitting between them. CDR3 loop: CASSSQVFGNTIYF. CDR3 nucleotides: TGTGCCAGCAGCTCCCAGGTTTTCGGAAACACCATATATTTT.

Here the CDR3 DNA reads TGTGCCAGCAGCCAAGACGGGGGCCCTTCCTACGAGCAGTACTTC. Protein: CASSQDGGPSYEQYF. V usage is TRBV3-1 (or the pseudogene TRBV3-2) and J usage is TRBJ2-7; the D gene could be TRBD1 or TRBD2 (6 bases each). V lost 0 bases, J lost 1 base, and 10 bases lay in between. The CDR3 consists of 15 residues. Germline V gene lookup returns CDR1 LGHDT and CDR2 YNNKEL (reference sequence).

This rearrangement joins TRBV5-1 to TRBJ2-2, with a weak D call TRBD1 (6 bases). The CDR3 is 15 residues long. V was shortened by 4 bases and J by 1 base, with 11 bases between the two germline ends. The germline CDR1 and CDR2 sequences are SGHRS and YFSETQ. CDR3 bases: TGCGCCAGCAGCCGTGGGACACTGAACACCGGGGAGCTGTTTTTT. As protein: CASSRGTLNTGELFF.

This clone was seen once. The rearrangement joins TRBV27 to TRBJ1-6; no definite D call. The CDR3 contains 14 residues. In germline, CDR1 is MNHEY, CDR2 SMNVEV (reference sequence). V shed 3 bases and J shed 7 bases, with 10 bases lying between them. The CDR3: CASSFRGGNSPLHF. The CDR3 DNA follows: TGTGCCAGCAGTTTCCGGGGAGGAAATTCACCCCTCCACTTT.

As DNA, the CDR3 is TGTGCCAGCAGCTCTTGGAGGAACGGGGAGCTGTTTTTT. Its translation: CASSSWRNGELFF. The chain links TRBV27 to TRBJ2-2, with D possibly TRBD2 on 5 matching bases. The V and J ends lost 6 bases and 7 bases respectively, with 12 bases between them. This CDR3 has 13 residues. The V gene's germline CDR1 is MNHEY and CDR2 SMNVEV (reference sequence).

V and J are TRBV5-1 and TRBJ2-7; 9 nucleotides line up with TRBD1. Germline-derived CDR1 and CDR2 are SGHRS and YFSETQ. The CDR3 is 15 residues long. With V trimmed by 0 bases and J by 0 bases, 1 base remained unmatched. The DNA of the CDR3 is TGCGCCAGCAGCTTGGGGGACAGGGACTCCTACGAGCAGTACTTC. Protein sequence: CASSLGDRDSYEQYF.

The chain couples TRBV7-2 to TRBJ1-5; D remains unclear. CDR3 length: 14 amino acids. With 5 bases removed from V and 2 bases from J, the gap between germline ends came to 10 bases. CDR1 is SGHTA, CDR2 FQGNSA, per germline. The CDR3 sequence is CASSPGSRNQPQHF. The DNA of the CDR3 is TGTGCCAGCAGCCCCGGTTCACGCAATCAGCCCCAGCATTTT. Complete variable domain (other parts from reference TRBV7-2 and TRBJ1-5): GAGVSQSPSNKVTEKGKDVELRCDPISGHTALYWYRQSLGQGLEFLIYFQGNSAPDKSGLPSDRFSAERTGGSVSTLTIQRTQQEDSAVYLCASSPGSRNQPQHFGDGTRLSIL.

Comments on this clone: The junction shows a germline mismatch at one end, possibly a read error. CDR3 DNA sequence: TGTGCCAGCAGCTTACTAGCGGGAGGCCTCGGTCATCTTTTC. It codes for CASSLLAGGLGHLF. The V call is TRBV7-2, the J call TRBJ2-7, with 11 nucleotides matching TRBD2. This CDR3 spans 14 amino acids. The germline V gene encodes CDR1 SGHTA and CDR2 FQGNSA.

V gene TRBV7-9 combines with J gene TRBJ2-7; 10 bases map to TRBD1. With V trimmed by 5 bases and J by 2 bases, 3 bases remained unmatched. The CDR3 has 14 residues. Germline loops: CDR1 SEHNR, CDR2 FQNEAQ (reference sequence). CDR3 protein: CASSRGTGAYEQYF. CDR3 nucleotide sequence: TGTGCCAGCAGCCGAGGGACAGGGGCCTACGAGCAGTACTTC.

The rearrangement joins TRBV19 to TRBJ2-1; maybe TRBD2 (5 bases). Trimming took 3 bases from V and 0 from J, leaving 15 bases between them. Germline V lookup: CDR1 LNHDA, CDR2 SQIVND (reference sequence). The CDR3 length is 17 residues. The CDR3 DNA reads TGTGCCAGTAGTATTCGGGGAGTTTCCTTCTCCTACAATGAGCAGTTCTTC. This translates into CASSIRGVSFSYNEQFF.

The chain joins TRBV24-1 to TRBJ2-1; 9 nucleotides line up with TRBD2. This CDR3 comprises 17 residues. The germline V gene encodes CDR1 KGHDR and CDR2 SFDVKD. With V trimmed by 3 bases and J by 7 bases, 12 bases remained unmatched. As DNA, the CDR3 is TGTGCCACCAGTGATACTAGCGGGTCCCCCAGGATAAATGAGCAGTTCTTC. It encodes CATSDTSGSPRINEQFF.

The V call is TRBV28, the J call TRBJ2-7; D remains ambiguous. Germline V gene data show CDR1 as MDHEN and CDR2 as SYDVKM. The CDR3 runs 12 residues. Trimming cost V 1 base and J 6 bases, with 7 bases left between them. Here the CDR3 reads CASSLLGGEQYF. CDR3 DNA sequence: TGTGCCAGCAGTTTATTGGGTGGCGAGCAGTACTTC. Complete variable domain (other parts from reference TRBV28 and TRBJ2-7): DVKVTQSSRYLVKRTGEKVFLECVQDMDHENMFWYRQDPGLGLRLIYFSYDVKMKEKGDIPEGYSVSREKKERFSLILESASTNQTSMYLCASSLLGGEQYFGPGTRLTVT.

This clone was detected once. The chain combines TRBV3-1 (or the pseudogene TRBV3-2) with TRBJ1-1; D remains ambiguous. Germline V CDR1 and CDR2: LGHDT, YNNKEL (reference sequence). Trimming pared 7 bases from V and 1 base from J, leaving 13 bases between. The CDR3 sequence is 14 residues long. CDR3 in DNA: TGTGCCAGCACTCAAGCCCCGGGGAACACTGAAGCTTTCTTT. Translated: CASTQAPGNTEAFF.

The chain couples TRBV25-1 to TRBJ2-7, with D possibly being TRBD1 (5 bases). CDR1 MGHDK and CDR2 SYGVNS come from the germline V gene. This CDR3 region has 11 residues. Deletions cut 8 bases from V and 2 bases from J, with 7 bases between. CDR3 bases: TGTGCCAGCGGACAAGCCTACGAGCAGTACTTC. Protein: CASGQAYEQYF.

The chain recombines TRBV6-5 with TRBJ2-5, with 8 bases matching TRBD1. Germline values: CDR1 MNHEY, CDR2 SVGAGI. Losses at the gene ends were 8 bases for V and 5 bases for J; bases not matched to a gene: 10. The CDR3 runs to 14 residues. DNA of the CDR3: TGTGCCAGCTCCCGCCCAGGGGGCTTTGAGACCCAGTACTTC. The encoded protein is CASSRPGGFETQYF.